The subject of this entry is one T cell receptor (beta chain). Its antigen is undetermined. Amplified TCR beta CDR3 regions were obtained using RNA transcripts as template. An initial RT-PCR round employing HTBI primers preceded a second-round multiplex PCR. One entry per CDR3 protein results from TCRdb running MiXCR on the multiplex PCR reads. The sample has about 740,000 distinct CDR3 sequences, 40% seen once. Moderate-to-severe activity, CAS ≥3, NOSPECS ≥4 and duration under 3 months were recorded for donors with ophthalmopathy. Exclusion applied to patients with other autoimmune diseases, uncontrolled infections, pregnancy or lactation. The data belong to a study of Graves' ophthalmopathy and Graves' hyperthyroidism. Notes on the study in general: Ophthalmopathy could be told apart from stable hyperthyroidism by a 13-signature model (around 88% sensitivity, around 84% specificity). Most expanded thyroid clonotypes above 0.001 frequency also appeared in blood.

Material: peripheral blood. This TCR came from an adult man with Graves' ophthalmopathy.

CDR3 sequence (DNA): TGCGCCAGCTGGGGGACAGGGAGCAATCAGCCCCAGCATTTT. Residues: CASWGTGSNQPQHF. The chain links TRBV10-2 to TRBJ1-5; 9 bases align to TRBD1. V lost 8 bases and J lost 1; bases outside the gene matches: 3. The CDR3 consists of 14 residues. Per germline, CDR1 WSHSY and CDR2 SAAADI.